The source of this TCR beta chain is a study of blood T cell repertoires in COVID-19. Methods used by the authors: Estimation of nucleated cell counts was performed using reference gene primer amplification. Measured with immunoSEQ multiplex PCR; TCRdb has only the in-frame clones, and not every one. The V and J calls and the clone size are those of that table, but D and trimming were determined from the DNA. The table includes about 300,000 clones, around 90% detected once. The CDR3 contains 14 residues. Per the germline V gene, CDR1 is SGHRS and CDR2 is YFSETQ. V lost 2 bases and J lost 2, with 8 bases in between.

This receptor was identified in a man younger than 35 with active or convalescent COVID-19. The chain carries TRBV5-1 and TRBJ1-5; D is possibly TRBD1 (6 bases). Sequencing input: peripheral blood. The CDR3 sequence: CASSFAGGNQPQHF. In nucleotides, the CDR3 is TGCGCCAGCAGCTTCGCAGGGGGCAATCAGCCCCAGCATTTT.